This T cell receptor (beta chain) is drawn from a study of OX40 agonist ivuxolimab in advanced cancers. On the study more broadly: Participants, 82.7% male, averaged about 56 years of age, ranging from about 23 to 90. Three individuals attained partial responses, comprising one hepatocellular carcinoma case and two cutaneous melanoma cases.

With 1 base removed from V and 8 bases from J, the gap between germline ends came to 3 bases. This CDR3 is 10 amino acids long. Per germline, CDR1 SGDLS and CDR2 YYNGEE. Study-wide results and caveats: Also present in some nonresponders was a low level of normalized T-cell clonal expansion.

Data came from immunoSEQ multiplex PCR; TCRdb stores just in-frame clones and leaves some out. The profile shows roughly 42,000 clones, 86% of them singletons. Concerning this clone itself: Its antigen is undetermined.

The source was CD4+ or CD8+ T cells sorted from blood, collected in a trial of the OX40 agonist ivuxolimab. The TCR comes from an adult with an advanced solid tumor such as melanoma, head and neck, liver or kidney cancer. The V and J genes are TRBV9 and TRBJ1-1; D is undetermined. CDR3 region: CASSVQEAFF. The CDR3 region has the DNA TGTGCCAGCAGCGTACAAGAAGCTTTCTTT.